This TCR beta chain was profiled in a study of identical twins. TCRdb passed the 5' RACE reads through MiXCR, listing each CDR3 protein once. The data show hundreds of thousands of distinct CDR3 sequences, with roughly 8.6% seen just once and approximately 2% held by the top ten. In this sample, this clonotype turned up many times. Germline CDR1 SQVTM, CDR2 ANQGSEA. Trimming removed 5 bases at V and 6 bases at J, with 13 bases between. The CDR3 is made up of 12 amino acids. This same sample was also taken into another study, of yellow fever vaccine responses in identical twins.

The clonotype comes from a woman younger than 30 in good health. The material sequenced was memory (CD45RO+) T cells sorted from blood. This sequence joins TRBV29-1 and TRBJ1-1; D remains ambiguous. The CDR3 DNA reads TGCAGCGTTTCCCGCGGAGGTTCTGAAGCTTTCTTT. Its protein is CSVSRGGSEAFF.